This T cell receptor (beta chain) was identified in a study of radiotherapy plus CTLA-4 blockade in lung cancer. General study points: Radiotherapy with ipilimumab was followed by blood expansion of tumor-derived clones.

The data were produced by immunoSEQ multiplex PCR, yet TCRdb's version contains in-frame clones alone and is incomplete. In the table there are some 50,000 clones, about four fifths of which are singletons. On this clone itself: Its specificity is unknown.

The material was peripheral blood, obtained from a patient treated with radiotherapy plus ipilimumab. The receptor was derived from a human donor with non-small cell lung cancer whose response to radiotherapy plus ipilimumab could not be evaluated.

CDR3 loop: CSAQTGNQPQHF. CDR3 DNA sequence: TGCAGCGCCCAGACAGGAAATCAGCCCCAGCATTTT. The genes are TRBV29-1 and TRBJ1-5; maybe TRBD1 (6 bases). CDR1 is SQVTM, CDR2 ANQGSEA, per germline. The length of the CDR3 is 12 residues. Trimming removed 7 bases from V and 4 bases from J, with 11 bases in between.